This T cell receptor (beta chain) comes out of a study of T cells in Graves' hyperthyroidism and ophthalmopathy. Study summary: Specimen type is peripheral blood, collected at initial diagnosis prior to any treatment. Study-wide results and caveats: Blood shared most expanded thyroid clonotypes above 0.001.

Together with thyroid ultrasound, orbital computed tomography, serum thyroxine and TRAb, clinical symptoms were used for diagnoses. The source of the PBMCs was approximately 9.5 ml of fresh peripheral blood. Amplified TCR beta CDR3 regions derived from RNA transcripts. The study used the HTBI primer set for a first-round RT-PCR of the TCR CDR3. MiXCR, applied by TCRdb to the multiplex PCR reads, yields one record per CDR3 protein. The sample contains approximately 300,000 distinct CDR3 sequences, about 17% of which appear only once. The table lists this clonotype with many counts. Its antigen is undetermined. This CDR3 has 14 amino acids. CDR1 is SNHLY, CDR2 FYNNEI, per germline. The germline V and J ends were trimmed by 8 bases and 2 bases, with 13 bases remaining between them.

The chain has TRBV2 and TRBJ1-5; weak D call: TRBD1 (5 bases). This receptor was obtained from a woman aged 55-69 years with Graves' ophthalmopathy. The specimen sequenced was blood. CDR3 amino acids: CASCWGSGNQPQHF. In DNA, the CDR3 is TGTGCCAGCTGTTGGGGCAGCGGCAATCAGCCCCAGCATTTT.